This TCR beta chain originates from a study of CD8+ T cells in alopecia areata. Notes on this clone: The antigen is unknown. Other DNA sequences in this specimen translate into the identical CDR3.

Noted treatment: oral pan-JAK inhibitor, 5-10 mg twice daily. Punch biopsies of lesional scalp, plus peripheral blood, were taken from alopecia areata patients. Germline CDR1 and CDR2: LNHDA and SQIVND (reference sequence). This CDR3 comprises 13 residues. V was shortened by 2 bases and J by 3 bases, with 7 bases between the two germline ends. Study-level points and caveats: Administration of tofacitinib significantly diminished scalp clonality and expanded CD8+ clones within the top 100. Persistence of many expanded lesional clones was seen in scalp and blood during tofacitinib.

Extracted RNA was reverse transcribed into cDNA, the sequencing template. The table came from immunoSEQ multiplex PCR; TCRdb's copy has only in-frame clones and leaves some out. The repertoire holds 200,000 to 250,000 clones, with about two fifths as singletons. The chain links TRBV19 to TRBJ1-2; the D is unclear. Here the sequenced sample was CD4+ T cells sorted from blood, taken at approximately week 30, from a patient treated with tofacitinib. The sequence came from a human donor with alopecia areata. This CDR3 is CASSIRRDYGYTF. The CDR3, as DNA: TGTGCCAGTAGTATAAGGAGGGACTATGGCTACACCTTC.